This record looks at one TCR beta chain sequence and its context. Its matching antigen is unknown. The entry originates in a study of post-analysis software for immune sequencing data. Regarding the study as a whole: Patients showed TRBV5-6, TRBV5-1 and TRBV20-1 among several TRBV segments more frequent than in controls.

Unique molecular identifiers featured in each of the TCR beta cDNA libraries. Each CDR3 protein is one row after TCRdb ran MiXCR on the PCR reads. This sample has roughly 800,000 distinct CDR3 sequences, with about 57% found just once. Germline values: CDR1 SQVTM, CDR2 ANQGSEA. After removal of 4 bases from V and 4 bases from J, the junction contained 5 bases not matched to a gene. The CDR3 covers 13 residues. This chain links TRBV29-1 with TRBJ2-5, with 8 positions matching TRBD1. The receptor was isolated from a girl between 5 and 17 years old with multiple sclerosis. Source material: blood. As DNA, the CDR3 is TGCAGCGTTGTGGTGACAGGGGTAGAGACCCAGTACTTC. Encoded protein: CSVVVTGVETQYF.